This is a list of T cell receptor beta chains from one sample in a study of T cell responses to AZD1222 COVID-19 vaccine. TCRdb's copy holds only in-frame clones and misses some; the assay was immunoSEQ multiplex PCR. Altogether roughly 140,000 clones are present, about 88% being singletons, with the ten largest covering roughly 4.7%. Material: peripheral blood, obtained on day 0 of AZD1222 vaccination. The receptors were sampled from an adult in good health. The CDR3 runs from the conserved cysteine through the conserved F or W.

v_call: TRBV28
cdr3_length: 11
cdr3_aa: CASSFAGGDTF

v_call: TRBV5-4
cdr3_length: 17
cdr3_aa: CASSWGTSGRVLNEQFF

v_call: TRBV5-1
cdr3_length: 15
cdr3_aa: CASSSPGTAPYEQYF

v_call: TRBV5-6
cdr3_length: 16
cdr3_aa: CASSLVAFGGTDTQYF

v_call: TRBV28
cdr3_length: 16
cdr3_aa: CASSLGVLAGGDEQFF

v_call: TRBV10-2
cdr3_length: 15
cdr3_aa: CASRSGLAGEDTQYF

v_call: TRBV25-1
cdr3_length: 15
cdr3_aa: CASSDPSQGRGQAFF

v_call: TRBV2
cdr3_length: 14
cdr3_aa: CASSVLGYNQPQHF

v_call: TRBV13
cdr3_length: 14
cdr3_aa: CASSPPSRNDEQFF

v_call: TRBV6-1
cdr3_length: 15
cdr3_aa: CASSERTGPNNEQFF

v_call: TRBV9
cdr3_length: 15
cdr3_aa: CASSGQEGGSSPLHF

v_call: TRBV5-1
cdr3_length: 14
cdr3_aa: CASSLRGGTDTQYF

v_call: TRBV6-2/TRBV6-3
cdr3_length: 13
cdr3_aa: CASSFQDTGELFF

v_call: TRBV5-1
cdr3_length: 15
cdr3_aa: CASSLTSGGRYEQYF

v_call: TRBV4-2
cdr3_length: 13
cdr3_aa: CASSQGEVNEQFF

v_call: TRBV7-2
cdr3_length: 15
cdr3_aa: CASSTGTSSQETQYF

v_call: TRBV3-1/TRBV3-2
cdr3_length: 13
cdr3_aa: CASSGEQNYGYTF

v_call: TRBV28
cdr3_length: 14
cdr3_aa: CASRGDPGNEKLFF

v_call: TRBV5-1
cdr3_length: 16
cdr3_aa: CASSPGTSGSGDTQYF

v_call: TRBV6-2/TRBV6-3
cdr3_length: 17
cdr3_aa: CASSYPLGQILSYEQYF

v_call: TRBV5-1
cdr3_length: 16
cdr3_aa: CASSLASHAVADTQYF

v_call: TRBV7-3
cdr3_length: 13
cdr3_aa: CASSLSTGNGYTF

v_call: TRBV4-1
cdr3_length: 13
cdr3_aa: CASSRRGSTEAFF

v_call: TRBV3-1/TRBV3-2
cdr3_length: 16
cdr3_aa: CASSQVKAGLPVVQYF

v_call: TRBV6-5
cdr3_length: 15
cdr3_aa: CASSPDRGHNQPQHF

v_call: TRBV20-1
cdr3_length: 15
cdr3_aa: CSASNRGQGDYEQYF

v_call: TRBV11-2
cdr3_length: 15
cdr3_aa: CASSLVRGSYNEQFF

v_call: TRBV7-9
cdr3_length: 14
cdr3_aa: CASSFKREDTEAFF

v_call: TRBV18
cdr3_length: 13
cdr3_aa: CASSPRASYEQYF

v_call: TRBV28
cdr3_length: 13
cdr3_aa: CASSPLSSDEQYF

v_call: TRBV12-3/TRBV12-4
cdr3_length: 12
cdr3_aa: CASSPQGNTQYF

v_call: TRBV10-2
cdr3_length: 21
cdr3_aa: CASRPLLGTSGGESSYNEQFF

v_call: TRBV9
cdr3_length: 15
cdr3_aa: CASSVNLGGTGELFF

v_call: TRBV2
cdr3_length: 13
cdr3_aa: CASTMDGAYGYTF

v_call: TRBV27
cdr3_length: 14
cdr3_aa: CASSINRDTETQYF

v_call: TRBV5-1
cdr3_length: 17
cdr3_aa: CASSLIQDRRANYGYTF

v_call: TRBV9
cdr3_length: 15
cdr3_aa: CASSVGLAAYNEQFF

v_call: TRBV28
cdr3_length: 12
cdr3_aa: CASSWDNYEQYF

v_call: TRBV7-7
cdr3_length: 15
cdr3_aa: CASSPRSTGQETQYF

v_call: TRBV6-2/TRBV6-3
cdr3_length: 13
cdr3_aa: CASSSTERYGYTF

v_call: TRBV6-5
cdr3_length: 14
cdr3_aa: CASSSPTANTEAFF

v_call: TRBV19
cdr3_length: 14
cdr3_aa: CASSSGTGSYEQYF

v_call: TRBV10-3
cdr3_length: 14
cdr3_aa: CAISDRTSGVEQFF

v_call: TRBV19
cdr3_length: 14
cdr3_aa: CASSSWGLNEKLFF

v_call: TRBV15
cdr3_length: 14
cdr3_aa: CATSRTGTYNEQFF

v_call: TRBV27
cdr3_length: 13
cdr3_aa: CASSRQANYGYTF

v_call: TRBV12-3/TRBV12-4
cdr3_length: 12
cdr3_aa: CASSLYRYGYTF

v_call: TRBV6-2/TRBV6-3
cdr3_length: 12
cdr3_aa: CASSWGVSEAFF

v_call: TRBV19
cdr3_length: 13
cdr3_aa: CASKNRGTTEAFF

v_call: TRBV30
cdr3_length: 16
cdr3_aa: CAWRDRESLSNQPQHF